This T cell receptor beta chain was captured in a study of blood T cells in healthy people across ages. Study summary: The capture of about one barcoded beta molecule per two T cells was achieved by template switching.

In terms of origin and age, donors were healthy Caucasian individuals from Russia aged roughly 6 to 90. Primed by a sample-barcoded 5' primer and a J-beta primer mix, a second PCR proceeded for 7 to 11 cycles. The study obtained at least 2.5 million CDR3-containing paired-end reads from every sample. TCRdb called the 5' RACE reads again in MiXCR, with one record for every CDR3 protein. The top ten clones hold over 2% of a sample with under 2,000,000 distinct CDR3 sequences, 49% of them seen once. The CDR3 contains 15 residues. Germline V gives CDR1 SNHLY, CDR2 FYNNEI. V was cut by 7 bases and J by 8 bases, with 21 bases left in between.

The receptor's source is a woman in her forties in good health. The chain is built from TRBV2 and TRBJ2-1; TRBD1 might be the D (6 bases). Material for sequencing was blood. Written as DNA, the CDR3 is TGTGCCAGCAAAACTCTGATAACAGGGAAGCATGAGCAGTTCTTC. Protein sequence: CASKTLITGKHEQFF.